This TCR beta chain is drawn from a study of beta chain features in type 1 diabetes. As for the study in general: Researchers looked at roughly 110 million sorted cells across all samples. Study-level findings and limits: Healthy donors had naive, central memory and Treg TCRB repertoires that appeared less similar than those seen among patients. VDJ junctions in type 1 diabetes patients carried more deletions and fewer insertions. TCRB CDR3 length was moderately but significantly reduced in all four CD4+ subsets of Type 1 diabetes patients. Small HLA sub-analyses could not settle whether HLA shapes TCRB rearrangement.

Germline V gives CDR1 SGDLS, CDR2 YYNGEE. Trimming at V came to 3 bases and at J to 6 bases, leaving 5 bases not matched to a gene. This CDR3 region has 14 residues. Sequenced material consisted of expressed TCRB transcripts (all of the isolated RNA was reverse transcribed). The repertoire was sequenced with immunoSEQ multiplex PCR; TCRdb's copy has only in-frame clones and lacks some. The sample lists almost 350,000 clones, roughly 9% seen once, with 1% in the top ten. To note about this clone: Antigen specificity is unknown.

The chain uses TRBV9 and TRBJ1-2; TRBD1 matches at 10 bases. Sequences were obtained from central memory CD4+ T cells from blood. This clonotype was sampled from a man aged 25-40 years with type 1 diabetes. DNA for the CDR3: TGTGCCAGCAGCGGCCGGGGACAGGGGAATGGCTACACCTTC. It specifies CASSGRGQGNGYTF.